Listed here are 17 T cell receptor beta chains from one sample, sequenced in a study of human T cells and chemical hapten exposure. Specified time point: patch test 1, 2 weeks after DPC sensitization. Treatment defined: therapeutic diphenylcyclopropenone sensitization with weekly scalp DPC. TCRdb passed the RACE reads through MiXCR, listing each CDR3 protein once. The table shows tens of thousands of distinct CDR3 sequences, with more than 9% occurring only once. The sample here was whole blood, taken in connection with sensitization to the hapten diphenylcyclopropenone (DPC). The origin of the receptors is a man aged 35-49 years with alopecia areata. Some clones in this sample may be carry-over from other donors' samples.

At least ten counts were recorded for this clonotype. This chain links TRBV20-1 with TRBJ2-3; 8 bases fit TRBD2. Losses at the gene ends were 6 bases for V and 0 bases for J; bases not matched to a gene: 11. Germline CDR1 and CDR2: DFQATT and SNEGSKA (reference sequence). The CDR3 sequence is 16 residues long. CDR3 sequence: CSAAGGVGSSTDTQYF. The CDR3 nucleotides are TGCAGTGCCGCCGGGGGGGTTGGGTCTAGCACAGATACGCAGTATTTT.

This clonotype was seen a handful of times. The J gene is TRBJ1-1, the V gene TRBV28, with D maybe TRBD1 (6 bases). The CDR3 consists of 16 residues. The germline gives CDR1 MDHEN, CDR2 SYDVKM. Trimming stripped 8 bases from V and 6 bases from J, with 25 bases between. The CDR3 spells CASDTQKGGGGAEAFF. The DNA of the CDR3 is TGTGCCAGCGACACTCAAAAAGGGGGGGGCGGCGCTGAAGCTTTCTTT.

This clonotype was seen only a few times. The chain joins TRBV7-9 to TRBJ2-3; the D gene is possibly TRBD2 (5 bases). The V gene lost 5 bases and the J gene lost 5 bases, with 14 bases spanning the gap. Germline V CDR1 and CDR2: SEHNR, FQNEAQ (reference sequence). The CDR3 loop spans 14 amino acids. This chain's CDR3 is CASSQERGKDTQYF. The DNA of the CDR3 is TGTGCCAGCAGCCAAGAGAGAGGGAAAGATACGCAGTATTTT.

The table lists this clonotype with a few counts. The chain uses TRBV4-3 and TRBJ2-2; 9 nucleotides align to TRBD2. CDR1 LGHNA and CDR2 YSLEER come from the germline V gene. The V gene end was trimmed by 0 bases and the J gene end by 0 bases; junction bases not matched to a gene: 5. The length of the CDR3 is 18 residues. The DNA for the CDR3 is TGCGCCAGCAGCCAAGATGGGACTAGCCGAGCGAACACCGGGGAGCTGTTTTTT. Its protein product is CASSQDGTSRANTGELFF.

In this sample, this clonotype turned up a few times. The V and J genes are TRBV6-1 and TRBJ1-1, with D perhaps matching TRBD1 (5 bases). The CDR3 runs 13 residues. Germline CDR1 MNHNS, CDR2 SASEGT. V lost 10 bases and J lost 3, with 15 bases in between. The CDR3 here is CATLRRGDTEAFF. The DNA for the CDR3 is TGTGCCACATTACGCAGAGGGGACACTGAAGCTTTCTTT.

The chain has TRBV5-6 and TRBJ2-1; 7 bases line up with TRBD1. Trimming cost V 4 bases and J 0 bases; bases outside gene matches: 4. This CDR3 comprises 15 residues. Germline CDR1 is SGHDT and CDR2 is YYEEEE. CDR3 region: CASSDGTASYNEQFF. CDR3 DNA sequence: TGTGCCAGCAGCGACGGGACAGCCTCCTACAATGAGCAGTTCTTC.

The CDR3, as DNA: TGTGCCAGCAGATCAGGGCCCAATGAGCAGTTCTTC. As protein: CASRSGPNEQFF. V gene TRBV6-2 or TRBV6-3 combines with J gene TRBJ2-1; TRBD1 is a possible D gene (5 bases). V shed 6 bases and J shed 6 bases, with 9 bases lying between them. The CDR3 totals 12 residues. Germline V lookup: CDR1 MNHEY, CDR2 SVGEGT.

This clonotype was counted between two and nine times. V gene TRBV20-1 combines with J gene TRBJ1-4; TRBD1 is a possible D gene (5 bases). The CDR3 sequence is 21 residues long. The V end was cut by 0 bases, the J end by 3 bases, with 29 bases between. CDR1 and CDR2 from the germline V gene are DFQATT and SNEGSKA (reference sequence). CDR3 DNA sequence: TGCAGTGCTAGAGATTTGGACTCGGCGAGACAGCTTATAGTGGCTAATGAAAAACTGTTTTTT. Its protein product is CSARDLDSARQLIVANEKLFF.

This clonotype was counted many times. The chain couples TRBV20-1 to TRBJ2-5; no firm D call. Trimming cost V 6 bases and J 0 bases, with 14 bases left between them. The CDR3 has 14 residues. Per germline, CDR1 DFQATT and CDR2 SNEGSKA (reference sequence). The CDR3 DNA follows: TGCAGTGCCGAAAACTTTGAGTACCAAGAGACCCAGTACTTC. Amino acid sequence: CSAENFEYQETQYF.

This clonotype has a handful of counts. The chain carries TRBV19 and TRBJ2-1, with D perhaps matching TRBD1 or TRBD2 (5 bases each). Germline V lookup: CDR1 LNHDA, CDR2 SQIVND (reference sequence). The CDR3 consists of 14 residues. V lost 4 bases, J lost 7 bases, and 14 bases lay in between. CDR3 region: CASSKLGVGNEQFF. CDR3 nucleotides: TGTGCCAGTAGTAAACTGGGGGTTGGAAATGAGCAGTTCTTC.

This chain uses TRBV20-1 with TRBJ2-2, with D perhaps TRBD2 (7 bases). This CDR3 spans 14 amino acids. Per the germline V gene, CDR1 is DFQATT and CDR2 is SNEGSKA (reference sequence). Trimming removed 0 bases from V and 7 bases from J, with 12 bases in between. The CDR3 DNA reads as TGCAGTGCTAGAGAGGGGGGGGCCGTCGGGGAGCTGTTTTTT. Translation: CSAREGGAVGELFF.

This clonotype was recorded a few times. This chain connects TRBV28 to TRBJ2-7, with 13 bases that match TRBD2. Trimming at V came to 4 bases and at J to 3 bases, leaving 6 bases not matched to a gene. Germline CDR1 is MDHEN and CDR2 is SYDVKM. CDR3 length: 16 amino acids. CDR3 residues: CASSYPRLAGGYEQYF. The CDR3 DNA reads as TGTGCCAGCAGTTACCCCCGACTAGCGGGAGGCTACGAGCAGTACTTC.

This clonotype was seen only a few times. The J gene is TRBJ2-1, the V gene TRBV3-1, with 10 positions matching TRBD2. CDR1 and CDR2 (germline): LGHDT, YNNKEL (reference sequence). With 4 bases clipped from V and 9 bases from J, the junction kept 9 bases outside the gene matches. This CDR3 has 15 amino acids. The chain's CDR3 is CASSPQAGGPGEQFF. Written as DNA, the CDR3 is TGTGCCAGCAGCCCTCAAGCGGGAGGGCCGGGTGAGCAGTTCTTC.

The chain couples TRBV20-1 to TRBJ1-4; D remains ambiguous. There are 14 residues in the CDR3. Germline V gene lookup returns CDR1 DFQATT and CDR2 SNEGSKA (reference sequence). V lost 0 bases to trimming and J lost 4 bases, with 9 bases between them. The CDR3 here is CSARDSGLNEKLFF. The CDR3 DNA reads as TGCAGTGCTAGAGATTCCGGCCTTAATGAAAAACTGTTTTTT.

This clonotype was detected a few times. The chain recombines TRBV10-3 with TRBJ2-2, with D tentatively TRBD2 (5 bases). With 3 bases removed from V and 5 bases from J, the gap between germline ends came to 7 bases. This CDR3 has 13 amino acids. From germline, CDR1 is ENHRY and CDR2 SYGVKD. CDR3: CAISDTSTGELFF. CDR3 in DNA: TGTGCCATCAGTGACACTAGTACCGGGGAGCTGTTTTTT.

This clonotype has at least ten counts. The rearrangement joins TRBV10-3 to TRBJ1-1, with 7 bases matching TRBD1. Trimming took 4 bases from V and 5 from J; bases not matched to a gene: 4. Germline V gene lookup returns CDR1 ENHRY and CDR2 SYGVKD. The CDR3 contains 13 residues. CDR3 sequence (DNA): TGTGCCATCAGTGGCGGCAGGGGGACTGAAGCTTTCTTT. Protein: CAISGGRGTEAFF.

This clonotype was detected ten times or more. This sequence joins TRBV29-1 and TRBJ1-1, with TRBD1 as a possible D gene (6 bases). Per the germline V gene, CDR1 is SQVTM and CDR2 is ANQGSEA. Trimming removed 5 bases from V and 6 bases from J, with 16 bases in between. The CDR3 sequence is 13 residues long. The CDR3 here is CSVKQGPLPEAFF. The CDR3 nucleotides read TGCAGCGTTAAACAGGGCCCGTTACCTGAAGCTTTCTTT.